This TCR beta chain was identified during a study of blood T cell repertoires in COVID-19. Study-wide background: The analysed material was cDNA or gDNA that came from T cells, B-cell-depleted T cells, or PBMCs.

Authors' methods: By means of reference gene primer amplification, nucleated cell counts were estimated. Generated by immunoSEQ multiplex PCR, the TCRdb table keeps only in-frame clones and is missing some. Clone size and the V and J calls come from that table; the DNA yielded D and trimming. The sample has around 150,000 clones, approximately 84% seen once; the top ten hold 5.5% to 7%. The CDR3 runs 13 residues. Trimming removed 4 bases from V and 3 bases from J, with 11 bases in between. Germline V CDR1 and CDR2: SGHDT, YYEEEE. The TCR originated in a human donor in a cohort sampled during active COVID-19. Specimen: peripheral blood. The V gene is TRBV5-6, the J gene TRBJ2-7; D gene uncertain. DNA for the CDR3: TGTGCCAGCAGCCGATCGCGAAACTACGAGCAGTACTTC. As protein: CASSRSRNYEQYF.